The 19 T cell receptor beta chains below were found in one sample sequenced in a study of CD8+ T cells in alopecia areata. After isolation, RNA underwent reverse transcription to generate cDNA as the sequencing template. TCRdb's copy holds only in-frame clones and misses some; the assay was immunoSEQ multiplex PCR. This sample has fewer than 250,000 clones, with around two fifths found just once. The treatment is: oral pan-JAK inhibitor, 5-10 mg twice daily. Sequenced material: CD4+ T cells sorted from blood, taken around week 37, from a patient treated with tofacitinib. These receptors were obtained from a human donor with alopecia areata.

The gene calls are TRBV10-2 and TRBJ1-5; D is unclear. From germline, CDR1 is WSHSY and CDR2 SAAADI. This CDR3 has 15 amino acids. V dropped 8 bases and J dropped 1 base, with 15 bases sitting between them. The CDR3 DNA sequence: TGCGCCAGCGGATCTTCGATGAGGAGCAATCAGCCCCAGCATTTT. It translates to CASGSSMRSNQPQHF.

This chain links TRBV5-1 with TRBJ1-2, with a weak D call TRBD1 (5 bases). Germline V gene data show CDR1 as SGHRS and CDR2 as YFSETQ. The CDR3 runs 14 residues. Deletions cut 4 bases from V and 2 bases from J, with 12 bases between. The CDR3 sequence is CASSSPDRNYGYTF. Written as DNA, the CDR3 is TGCGCCAGCAGCAGCCCCGACAGAAACTATGGCTACACCTTC.

This clone was picked up a small number of times. The CDR3 sequence: CASRGLAGPTTGELFF. The CDR3 DNA reads as TGTGCCAGCAGGGGACTAGCGGGACCAACCACCGGGGAGCTGTTTTTT. This sequence joins TRBV7-2 and TRBJ2-2, with TRBD2 matching over 13 bases. The CDR3 runs 16 residues. Germline trimming cut 6 bases from V and 4 bases from J; bases unmatched to any gene: 5. From germline, CDR1 is SGHTA and CDR2 FQGNSA.

This clone has just a few counts. The CDR3 loop reads CSVDWSGGETQYF. In DNA, the CDR3 is TGCAGCGTTGATTGGTCAGGGGGAGAGACCCAGTACTTC. The gene calls are TRBV29-1 and TRBJ2-5, with 7 nucleotides matching TRBD1. The CDR3 is made up of 13 amino acids. Germline CDR1 is SQVTM and CDR2 is ANQGSEA. With V trimmed by 3 bases and J by 4 bases, 5 bases remained unmatched.

The V and J genes are TRBV29-1 and TRBJ2-7; 11 bases match TRBD2. This CDR3 contains 14 residues. After removal of 6 bases from V and 0 bases from J, the junction contained 4 bases not matched to a gene. CDR1 SQVTM and CDR2 ANQGSEA come from the germline V gene. The CDR3 loop reads CSVTGTSGSYEQYF. In DNA, the CDR3 is TGCAGCGTGACAGGGACTAGCGGCTCCTACGAGCAGTACTTC.

The table lists this clone with a few counts. V is TRBV9 and J is TRBJ2-3; D is unclear. Per germline, CDR1 SGDLS and CDR2 YYNGEE. This CDR3 comprises 14 residues. Trimming cost V 7 bases and J 3 bases, with 15 bases left between them. CDR3 coding DNA: TGTGCCAGCGGTTCTGACACCAGAACAGATACGCAGTATTTT. This encodes CASGSDTRTDTQYF.

This clone has a handful of counts. This chain joins TRBV9 and TRBJ1-4; 8 nucleotides line up with TRBD1. This CDR3 contains 16 residues. V was pared by 2 bases and J by 5 bases, with 8 bases of the junction left unmatched. Per germline, CDR1 SGDLS and CDR2 YYNGEE. The CDR3 protein is CASSVSLGQDNEKLFF. The DNA of the CDR3 is TGTGCCAGCAGCGTCTCTCTGGGACAGGACAATGAAAAACTGTTTTTT.

The chain uses TRBV29-1 and TRBJ2-1; possibly TRBD2 for D (6 bases). The CDR3 has 15 residues. Trimming removed 8 bases from V and 3 bases from J, with 20 bases in between. Looked up from germline, CDR1 is SQVTM and CDR2 is ANQGSEA. The CDR3 nucleotides read TGCAGCCTCGGCTTGGGTAGCGGTATCTACAATGAGCAGTTCTTC. Protein product: CSLGLGSGIYNEQFF.

The chain employs TRBV5-6 and TRBJ1-2, with D uncertain. Between the trimmed V and J ends, which lost 1 base and 8 bases, there was a span of 6 bases. CDR1 and CDR2 (germline): SGHDT, YYEEEE. The CDR3 totals 11 residues. The CDR3 DNA sequence: TGTGCCAGCAGCTTGACAGAAGGCTACACCTTC. Its translation: CASSLTEGYTF. Looking up the rest from reference TRBV5-6 and TRBJ1-2 gives the full variable domain: DAGVTQSPTHLIKTRGQQVTLRCSPKSGHDTVSWYQQALGQGPQFIFQYYEEEERQRGNFPDRFSGHQFPNYSSELNVNALLLGDSALYLCASSLTEGYTFGSGTRLTVV.

This clone was seen a few times. The rearrangement links TRBV29-1 to TRBJ1-1; 7 bases line up with TRBD1. With V trimmed by 5 bases and J by 0 bases, 6 bases remained unmatched. Germline V gives CDR1 SQVTM, CDR2 ANQGSEA. CDR3 length equals 14 residues. The CDR3 sequence: CSVLLDRVNTEAFF. CDR3 in DNA: TGCAGCGTTCTCCTCGACAGGGTGAACACTGAAGCTTTCTTT.

The table lists this clone with a few counts. The CDR3 DNA reads as TGTGCCTGGAGTACCACAGGGGGCGGCACAGATACGCAGTATTTT. Residues: CAWSTTGGGTDTQYF. J is TRBJ2-3 and V is TRBV30; 9 nucleotides align to TRBD1. CDR3 length equals 15 residues. Germline V gene sequence: CDR1 GTSNPN, CDR2 SVGIG (reference sequence). Trimming cost V 2 bases and J 1 base; bases outside gene matches: 4.

The V call is TRBV29-1, the J call TRBJ2-1; D may be TRBD2 (5 bases). V was cut by 0 bases and J by 8 bases, with 17 bases left in between. The CDR3 has 15 amino acids. CDR1 and CDR2 (germline): SQVTM, ANQGSEA. The CDR3, as DNA: TGCAGCGTTGAAGACCCCCGAAACGGGATAGATGAGCAGTTCTTC. This translates into CSVEDPRNGIDEQFF.

Only a few counts were recorded for this clone. The chain joins TRBV29-1 to TRBJ1-1; 9 bases map to TRBD1. The CDR3 consists of 11 residues. The ends lost 6 bases at V and 11 bases at J; junction bases unmatched: 7. Germline values: CDR1 SQVTM, CDR2 ANQGSEA. The CDR3 sequence: CSVDRGEGAFF. For the CDR3, the DNA is TGCAGCGTGGACAGGGGCGAAGGGGCTTTCTTT.

J is TRBJ2-5 and V is TRBV9, with 7 bases lining up with TRBD2. The CDR3 has 13 residues. The J segment lost 5 bases and the V segment lost 0 bases, leaving 1 base of the junction unmatched. CDR1 and CDR2 from the germline V gene are SGDLS and YYNGEE. The chain's CDR3 is CASSVGSGETQYF. The DNA for the CDR3 is TGTGCCAGCAGCGTAGGTAGCGGGGAGACCCAGTACTTC.

In this sample, this clone turned up many times. This chain links TRBV5-1 with TRBJ2-2; 9 positions match TRBD1. V dropped 3 bases and J dropped 4; count of bases not matched to a gene: 7. Germline V gene lookup returns CDR1 SGHRS and CDR2 YFSETQ. This CDR3 region has 16 residues. CDR3 loop: CASSSDTGGFTGELFF. CDR3 DNA: TGCGCCAGCAGCTCCGACACAGGGGGCTTCACCGGGGAGCTGTTTTTT.

This clone occurred once. The V and J genes are TRBV18 and TRBJ2-5; D is undetermined. Germline lookup yields CDR1 KGHSH and CDR2 LQKENI. The CDR3 consists of 12 residues. Trimming removed 0 bases from V and 2 bases from J, with 1 base in between. CDR3 region: CASSPPQETQYF. CDR3 nucleotide sequence: TGTGCCAGCTCACCACCACAAGAGACCCAGTACTTC.

The chain is built from TRBV29-1 and TRBJ2-7; D is undetermined. The CDR3 runs 13 residues. Trimming pared 7 bases from V and 2 bases from J, leaving 15 bases between. Germline lookup yields CDR1 SQVTM and CDR2 ANQGSEA. The CDR3 region is CSASRGSAYEQYF. The CDR3 DNA reads TGCAGCGCTTCCCGCGGCAGTGCCTACGAGCAGTACTTC.

V and J are TRBV28 and TRBJ1-2; weak D call: TRBD1 (5 bases). CDR3 size: 12 residues. CDR1 and CDR2 (germline): MDHEN, SYDVKM. V lost 10 bases and J 7 bases, leaving 16 bases between the germline ends. As DNA, the CDR3 is TGTGCCACGGGGAGCGGGGGAATTGGCTACACCTTC. It codes for CATGSGGIGYTF.

The chain recombines TRBV4-3 with TRBJ1-2; weak D call: TRBD1 (5 bases). CDR3 length: 16 amino acids. Trimming pared 0 bases from V and 7 bases from J, leaving 18 bases between. Germline-derived CDR1 and CDR2 are LGHNA and YSLEER. This CDR3 is CASSQDRYRLGTGYTF. CDR3 DNA sequence: TGCGCCAGCAGCCAAGATCGATACAGGCTCGGTACTGGCTACACCTTC.